A single sample gave rise to the 30 T cell receptor beta chains below, sequenced in a study of shared clonotypes between healthy human individuals. The assay was immunoSEQ multiplex PCR, and TCRdb's table has in-frame clones only and misses some. The sample records roughly 2,300,000 clones, roughly 92% being singletons. The sample comprised naive CD4+ T cells from PBMCs. The subset is: CD45RA+ positively selected. These receptors were collected from a man between 18 and 35 years old in good health. Some clones in this sample may be carry-over from other donors' samples.

This chain connects TRBV14 to TRBJ2-4; the D is unclear. The CDR3 is 16 residues long. Trimming took 4 bases from V and 4 from J, leaving 17 bases between them. Germline V gene lookup returns CDR1 SGHDN and CDR2 FVKESK. CDR3 region: CASSRTIGGPKNIQYF. Written as DNA, the CDR3 is TGTGCCAGCAGCCGCACGATTGGCGGACCGAAAAACATTCAGTACTTC.

The genes are TRBV11-3 and TRBJ2-1, with D uncertain. Trimming removed 2 bases from V and 3 bases from J, with 14 bases in between. The CDR3 sequence is 16 residues long. CDR1 is SGHNT, CDR2 YENEEA, per germline. CDR3 in amino acids: CASSLYKGDIYNEQFF. The CDR3 nucleotides read TGTGCCAGCAGCTTATACAAGGGCGACATCTACAATGAGCAGTTCTTC.

This clone showed up just a few times. The V gene is TRBV10-2, the J gene TRBJ2-2; D is uncertain. Germline-derived CDR1 and CDR2 are WSHSY and SAAADI. Trimming cost V 6 bases and J 4 bases, with 3 bases left between them. There are 11 residues in the CDR3. This CDR3 reads CASRTTGELFF. CDR3 nucleotides: TGCGCCAGCAGGACCACCGGGGAGCTGTTTTTT.

The V call is TRBV18, the J call TRBJ1-1; 7 nucleotides align to TRBD1. The CDR3 consists of 14 residues. CDR1 is KGHSH and CDR2 is LQKENI in the germline V gene. V was clipped by 4 bases and J by 7 bases; unmatched bases: 9. CDR3 amino acids: CASSRTSGTDEAFF. The CDR3 DNA reads as TGTGCCAGCTCACGTACCTCCGGGACAGATGAAGCTTTCTTT.

The sample holds one count of this clone. V and J are TRBV6-1 and TRBJ2-4; D not certain. The CDR3 is 11 residues long. CDR1 is MNHNS and CDR2 is SASEGT in the germline V gene. V was cut by 4 bases and J by 10 bases, with 8 bases left in between. The CDR3 is CASSVIDIQYF. CDR3 bases: TGTGCCAGCAGTGTAATTGATATTCAGTACTTC.

The V gene is TRBV6-1, the J gene TRBJ2-3; no firm D call. The CDR3 is 16 residues long. The germline V gene encodes CDR1 MNHNS and CDR2 SASEGT. V lost 0 bases and J lost 8, with 18 bases in between. CDR3 sequence reads: CASSEALAVRIGTQYF. CDR3 DNA sequence: TGTGCCAGCAGTGAAGCGCTGGCGGTCCGCATAGGTACGCAGTATTTT.

This clone showed up just once. V and J are TRBV2 and TRBJ2-5, with D perhaps TRBD2 (5 bases). The germline V gene has CDR1 SNHLY and CDR2 FYNNEI. The CDR3 has 15 amino acids. V was trimmed by 2 bases and J by 4 bases, leaving 14 bases between them. The CDR3 DNA follows: TGTGCCAGCAGTGAAAAGGCCCACCGGGGAGAGACCCAGTACTTC. Protein sequence: CASSEKAHRGETQYF.

The J gene is TRBJ2-7, the V gene TRBV4-1, with TRBD2 identical over 7 bases. Trimming took 4 bases from V and 6 from J; bases not matched to a gene: 9. Germline CDR1 MGHRA, CDR2 YSYEKL. This CDR3 is 14 amino acids long. CDR3 coding DNA: TGCGCCAGCAGCCTCGCTAGCGGCCCTCTCGAGCAGTACTTC. This codes for CASSLASGPLEQYF.

The chain couples TRBV29-1 to TRBJ2-5, with D perhaps matching TRBD2 (5 bases). The CDR3 loop spans 13 amino acids. Trimming stripped 7 bases from V and 4 bases from J, with 16 bases between. Per the germline V gene, CDR1 is SQVTM and CDR2 is ANQGSEA. Here the CDR3 reads CSGIEGWGETQYF. In DNA form, the CDR3 reads TGCAGCGGGATTGAGGGTTGGGGAGAGACCCAGTACTTC.

Comment on this clone: Sequence at one end of the junction differs from germline and may be a read error. The J gene is TRBJ1-4, the V gene TRBV5-3; D is ambiguous. TRBV5-3 carries the ORF label, with uncertain function. The CDR3 sequence is 14 residues long. CDR3: CASSSRPANEKLFF. CDR3 nucleotide sequence: TGTGCCAGCAGCTCAAGACCCGCTAATGAAAAACTGTTTTTT.

The chain recombines TRBV7-9 with TRBJ1-5; 8 nucleotides line up with TRBD1. Germline assignment: CDR1 SEHNR and CDR2 FQNEAQ (reference sequence). The CDR3 runs 16 residues. The ends lost 1 base at V and 6 bases at J; junction bases unmatched: 8. The CDR3 nucleotides are TGTGCCAGCAGCTTAGATGACAGGGGAGATGGTCAGCCCCAGCATTTT. Translating it yields CASSLDDRGDGQPQHF.

This clone was seen just once. This chain uses TRBV30 with TRBJ1-3; D not certain. Between the trimmed V and J ends, which lost 2 bases and 0 bases, there was a span of 8 bases. The CDR3 is 14 residues long. Germline CDR1 and CDR2: GTSNPN and SVGIG (reference sequence). The CDR3 loop reads CAWSFEGSGNTIYF. The CDR3 DNA is TGTGCCTGGAGTTTTGAGGGCTCTGGAAACACCATATATTTT.

The CDR3 DNA follows: TGCGCCAGCAGCCAAGTACCCCGGACCAATGAGCAGTTCTTC. Residues: CASSQVPRTNEQFF. The chain employs TRBV4-1 and TRBJ2-1; D not certain. Trimming left V 1 base short and J 6 bases short, with 10 bases between. The germline V gene has CDR1 MGHRA and CDR2 YSYEKL. The CDR3 spans 14 residues.

This clone was seen only once. This chain connects TRBV7-9 to TRBJ2-2; D might be TRBD2 (5 bases). V lost 1 base and J 6 bases, leaving 9 bases between the germline ends. Germline V gives CDR1 SEHNR, CDR2 FQNEAQ (reference sequence). The CDR3 is made up of 14 amino acids. The CDR3 nucleotides are TGTGCCAGCAGCTTAGTCGAGGGATCCGGGGAGCTGTTTTTT. Its translation is CASSLVEGSGELFF.

This sequence joins TRBV19 and TRBJ2-7; 9 bases match TRBD1. Germline loops: CDR1 LNHDA, CDR2 SQIVND (reference sequence). V shed 4 bases, J shed 0 bases, and the junction held 7 bases outside the gene matches. CDR3 length: 16 residues. The CDR3 here is CASSTQGQGNSYEQYF. CDR3 in DNA: TGTGCCAGTAGTACACAGGGACAGGGAAACTCCTACGAGCAGTACTTC.

This chain links TRBV5-1 with TRBJ2-2; 9 positions agree with TRBD1. Trimming removed 3 bases from V and 0 bases from J; junction bases left unmatched: 3. The CDR3 has 16 amino acids. CDR1 is SGHRS, CDR2 YFSETQ, per germline. This chain's CDR3 is CASSWTGASNTGELFF. CDR3 DNA sequence: TGCGCCAGCAGCTGGACAGGGGCCTCGAACACCGGGGAGCTGTTTTTT.

V and J are TRBV9 and TRBJ2-5; 11 bases are a match to TRBD1. V gave up 0 bases and J gave up 4 bases; unmatched junction bases: 5. The CDR3 contains 16 residues. Germline V CDR1 and CDR2: SGDLS, YYNGEE. The CDR3 nucleotides read TGTGCCAGCAGCGTAGGCCCGGACAGGGGGCTAGAGACCCAGTACTTC. This gives the protein CASSVGPDRGLETQYF.

This chain joins TRBV18 and TRBJ2-1; D is uncertain. The CDR3 contains 14 residues. V was trimmed by 0 bases and J by 8 bases, leaving 11 bases between them. Germline V gene sequence: CDR1 KGHSH, CDR2 LQKENI. CDR3 protein: CASSPPARSDEQFF. The CDR3 coding sequence is TGTGCCAGCTCACCACCGGCTAGGAGTGATGAGCAGTTCTTC.

This clone was seen only once. The chain has TRBV5-1 and TRBJ2-5; D may be TRBD1 (6 bases). The CDR3 has 15 amino acids. Germline CDR1 SGHRS, CDR2 YFSETQ. V was shortened by 2 bases and J by 5 bases, with 16 bases between the two germline ends. The CDR3 sequence: CASSFLTGGAETQYF. The CDR3 DNA reads as TGCGCCAGCAGCTTCCTGACAGGTGGAGCGGAGACCCAGTACTTC.

The V and J genes are TRBV5-1 and TRBJ2-1; 9 positions match TRBD2. The CDR3 runs 16 residues. V gave up 5 bases and J gave up 1 base; unmatched junction bases: 7. Per the germline V gene, CDR1 is SGHRS and CDR2 is YFSETQ. As DNA, the CDR3 is TGCGCCAGCAGTCCCTTAGCGGGAGAATCCTACAATGAGCAGTTCTTC. It translates to CASSPLAGESYNEQFF.

The chain employs TRBV6-1 and TRBJ1-5; D uncertain. In germline, CDR1 is MNHNS, CDR2 SASEGT. The CDR3 loop spans 14 amino acids. Trimming stripped 3 bases from V and 5 bases from J, with 11 bases between. CDR3 protein: CASSESRTYQPQHF. CDR3 bases: TGTGCCAGCAGTGAGTCCCGAACCTATCAGCCCCAGCATTTT.

The J gene is TRBJ2-7, the V gene TRBV29-1; the D gene could be TRBD1 or TRBD2 (5 bases each). Germline-derived CDR1 and CDR2 are SQVTM and ANQGSEA. The CDR3 is 13 amino acids. Trimming removed 7 bases from V and 3 bases from J, with 16 bases in between. The CDR3 DNA reads TGCAGCGCCCAGGGTCTTGGGGGCTACGAGCAGTACTTC. It codes for CSAQGLGGYEQYF.

In nucleotides, the CDR3 is TGTGCCAGCAGTTTGCGGGCAGGGGCAACTACAGCCAAAAACATTCAGTACTTC. This gives the protein CASSLRAGATTAKNIQYF. The chain couples TRBV28 to TRBJ2-4, with a tentative D call TRBD1 (6 bases). The ends were cut back, 3 bases at V and 0 bases at J, with 18 bases in the middle. The CDR3 extends over 18 amino acids. Germline V gene lookup returns CDR1 MDHEN and CDR2 SYDVKM.

The chain carries TRBV7-7 and TRBJ2-7, with TRBD2 matching over 13 bases. Losses at the gene ends were 5 bases for V and 3 bases for J; bases not matched to a gene: 4. The length of the CDR3 is 15 residues. The germline CDR1 and CDR2 sequences are SSHAT and FNYEAQ (reference sequence). CDR3: CASSQGTSGVYEQYF. The CDR3 DNA follows: TGTGCCAGCAGCCAGGGGACTAGCGGGGTCTACGAGCAGTACTTC. Full variable domain (rest looked up from reference TRBV7-7 and TRBJ2-7): GAGVSQSPRYKVTKRGQDVTLRCDPISSHATLYWYQQALGQGPEFLTYFNYEAQPDKSGLPSDRFSAERPEGSISTLTIQRTEQRDSAMYRCASSQGTSGVYEQYFGPGTRLTVT.

The chain joins TRBV19 to TRBJ2-1; 9 nucleotides match TRBD2. Germline CDR1 and CDR2: LNHDA and SQIVND (reference sequence). The CDR3 totals 17 residues. V was pared by 1 base and J by 0 bases, with 4 bases of the junction left unmatched. Here the CDR3 reads CASSIGRLAASYNEQFF. The CDR3 nucleotides are TGTGCCAGTAGTATAGGCCGACTAGCGGCCTCCTACAATGAGCAGTTCTTC.

V is TRBV5-6 and J is TRBJ2-5, with no clear D. Germline CDR1 SGHDT, CDR2 YYEEEE. This CDR3 has 14 residues. V lost 4 bases and J 2 bases, leaving 12 bases between the germline ends. CDR3 amino acids: CASSPNWGQETQYF. CDR3 DNA sequence: TGTGCCAGCAGCCCCAACTGGGGTCAAGAGACCCAGTACTTC.

The chain recombines TRBV5-4 with TRBJ2-3; D is possibly TRBD1 (6 bases). The CDR3 spans 14 residues. Between the trimmed V and J ends, which lost 3 bases and 4 bases, there was a span of 12 bases. The germline V gene has CDR1 SGHNT and CDR2 YYREEE (reference sequence). CDR3 bases: TGTGCCAGCAGCTCCGCAGGGGCGGCAGATACGCAGTATTTT. It yields the protein CASSSAGAADTQYF.

V is TRBV27 and J is TRBJ1-5; D might be TRBD1 (6 bases). CDR3 length: 17 amino acids. CDR1 MNHEY and CDR2 SMNVEV come from the germline V gene (reference sequence). Trimming removed 1 base at V and 4 bases at J, with 17 bases between. The CDR3 DNA sequence: TGTGCCAGCAGTTTATTGGGGGCCGGTATCAGTAATCAGCCCCAGCATTTT. This translates into CASSLLGAGISNQPQHF.

This chain connects TRBV27 to TRBJ2-1; perhaps TRBD2 as D (6 bases). The length of the CDR3 is 13 residues. CDR1 is MNHEY, CDR2 SMNVEV, per germline (reference sequence). The germline V and J ends were trimmed by 2 bases and 9 bases, with 11 bases remaining between them. The CDR3 loop reads CASSLIGGGEQFF. The CDR3 nucleotides read TGTGCCAGCAGTTTAATCGGGGGTGGTGAGCAGTTCTTC.

This clone was recorded only once. The chain is built from TRBV19 and TRBJ1-1; 8 bases match TRBD1. The CDR3 is 16 residues long. Germline CDR1 and CDR2: LNHDA and SQIVND (reference sequence). Germline trimming cut 8 bases from V and 4 bases from J; bases unmatched to any gene: 15. In DNA form, the CDR3 reads TGTGCCAGTTCCCCCGGCCAGGGGGCGAGGGGCACTGAAGCTTTCTTT. It encodes CASSPGQGARGTEAFF. The complete variable domain, with remaining parts taken from reference TRBV19 and TRBJ1-1, reads DGGITQSPKYLFRKEGQNVTLSCEQNLNHDAMYWYRQDPGQGLRLIYYSQIVNDFQKGDIAEGYSVSREKKESFPLTVTSAQKNPTAFYLCASSPGQGARGTEAFFGQGTRLTVV.